Listed below are T cell receptor beta chains from one sample, sequenced in a study of blood T cell repertoires in COVID-19. The repertoire was sequenced with immunoSEQ multiplex PCR; TCRdb's copy has only in-frame clones and lacks some. The sample yields about 52,000 clones, about 90% seen once. Material: peripheral blood. The receptor source for this set is a human donor with active COVID-19. The donor label of this sample is uncertain. The CDR3 runs from the conserved cysteine through the conserved F or W. The order of the fields is CDR3 protein, CDR3 DNA, V gene, D gene, J gene, clone size. A D gene is named only where the DNA matches it firmly. The size entry is marked missing in some rows and otherwise reads once, few, many or a size class.

CASSFQGVSYEQYF	TGCGCCAGCAGCTTCCAGGGGGTATCCTACGAGCAGTACTTC	TRBV5-1	TRBD1	TRBJ2-7	-
CASSLVRGSYNEQFF	TGTGCCAGCAGTTTGGTCCGGGGCTCCTACAATGAGCAGTTCTTC	TRBV6-2/TRBV6-3	-	TRBJ2-1	-
CASSPPDFYEQYF	TGTGCCAGCAGTCCTCCGGACTTCTACGAGCAGTACTTC	TRBV12-3/TRBV12-4	-	TRBJ2-7	-
CASSRGQGNSNQPQHF	TGTGCCAGCAGTCGCGGACAGGGGAATAGCAATCAGCCCCAGCATTTT	TRBV27	TRBD1	TRBJ1-5	-
CASSPATWTKFF	TGTGCCAGCTCACCGGCGACATGGACTAAGTTCTTC	TRBV18	-	TRBJ2-1	-
CASSYSNSNYGYTF	TGTGCCAGCAGTTACTCCAACAGCAACTATGGCTACACCTTC	TRBV6-5	-	TRBJ1-2	-
CASRRAGGDTQYF	TGTGCCAGCAGGAGAGCGGGGGGGGATACGCAGTATTTT	TRBV6-5	TRBD2	TRBJ2-3	-
CAISGGLAGTDTQYF	TGTGCCATCAGTGGGGGACTAGCGGGGACAGATACGCAGTATTTT	TRBV10-3	TRBD2	TRBJ2-3	once
CASSFGLAGGLGEQFF	TGTGCCAGCAGCTTCGGACTAGCGGGGGGGCTCGGTGAGCAGTTCTTC	TRBV11-2	TRBD2	TRBJ2-1	-
CTSILRDLLEQYF	TGCACCAGCATACTCCGGGACTTGTTGGAGCAGTACTTC	TRBV1	-	TRBJ2-7	-
CASSLSITGHYTDTQYF	TGTGCCAGCAGTTTATCGATCACAGGCCACTACACAGATACGCAGTATTTT	TRBV27	-	TRBJ2-3	-
CASSPQGFTSGSTYEQYF	TGTGCCAGCTCACCGCAGGGTTTCACTAGCGGGTCAACCTACGAGCAGTACTTC	TRBV18	TRBD2	TRBJ2-7	-
CASSLVGQGADTGELFF	TGCGCCAGCAGCTTGGTGGGACAGGGGGCCGACACCGGGGAGCTGTTTTTT	TRBV5-1	TRBD1	TRBJ2-2	-
CSARDTGELFF	TGCAGCGCGCGGGACACCGGGGAGCTGTTTTTT	TRBV29-1	-	TRBJ2-2	-
CASSYSRGPGNEQFF	TGTGCCAGCAGTTACTCGAGGGGGCCCGGGAATGAGCAGTTCTTC	TRBV6-5	TRBD1	TRBJ2-1	once
CASSFRQGGTEAFF	TGTGCCAGCAGCTTTAGACAGGGAGGCACTGAAGCTTTCTTT	TRBV7-9	TRBD1	TRBJ1-1	once
CASSIPPGWRPGTGNTIYF	TGTGCCAGTAGTATACCCCCTGGATGGAGACCGGGGACTGGAAACACCATATATTTT	TRBV19	-	TRBJ1-3	few
CASRNIIDTGYSNQPQHF	TGTGCCAGTAGAAACATCATAGATACAGGGTATAGCAATCAGCCCCAGCATTTT	TRBV19	-	TRBJ1-5	-
CASSGWDSGTDTQYF	TGTGCCAGCAGCGGTTGGGACTCTGGCACAGATACGCAGTATTTT	TRBV11-1	-	TRBJ2-3	-
CASSSSDSIGEKLFF	TGTGCCAGCAGCTCCTCGGACTCGATAGGGGAAAAACTGTTTTTT	TRBV7-9	-	TRBJ1-4	-
CASSRGSGAASSGANVLTF	TGCGCCAGCAGCCGAGGGAGCGGGGCCGCCTCCTCTGGGGCCAACGTCCTGACTTTC	TRBV4-3	TRBD2	TRBJ2-6	-
CASSHNSIVASYEQYF	TGCGCCAGCAGCCACAACTCGATCGTAGCCTCCTACGAGCAGTACTTC	TRBV4-1	-	TRBJ2-7	once
CASSRLTGGQGRQTQYF	TGTGCCAGCAGCCGACTTACCGGCGGACAGGGGCGGCAGACCCAGTACTTC	TRBV7-8	TRBD1	TRBJ2-5	-
CASSEHSPGGAGGYTF	TGTGCCAGCAGCGAGCATTCACCAGGGGGCGCCGGTGGCTACACCTTC	TRBV7-9	TRBD1	TRBJ1-2	-
CASSLVPGGNQPQHF	TGTGCCAGCAGCTTAGTTCCCGGGGGCAATCAGCCCCAGCATTTT	TRBV7-2	-	TRBJ1-5	-
CASSQERGGGLRGTQYF	TGCGCCAGCAGCCAAGAACGTGGCGGGGGGCTTCGGGGTACGCAGTATTTT	TRBV4-1	TRBD2	TRBJ2-3	-
CASSVERGVGETQYF	TGTGCCAGCAGTGTTGAGCGGGGGGTTGGGGAGACCCAGTACTTC	TRBV2	TRBD2	TRBJ2-5	-
CATSRDYPNTGELFF	TGTGCCACCAGCAGGGACTATCCGAACACCGGGGAGCTGTTTTTT	TRBV15	-	TRBJ2-2	-
CASSWEVDRSYEQYF	TGTGCCAGCAGCTGGGAGGTGGACAGGTCCTACGAGCAGTACTTC	TRBV7-3	-	TRBJ2-7	-
CASSNSGDSTDTQYF	TGCGCCAGCAGCAACTCAGGGGACAGCACAGATACGCAGTATTTT	TRBV5-1	-	TRBJ2-3	-
CASSHVEAGTEAFF	TGCGCCAGCAGCCACGTGGAAGCAGGGACTGAAGCTTTCTTT	TRBV5-1	-	TRBJ1-1	few
CASSQEPSGGPLVWTGELFF	TGCGCCAGCAGCCAAGAGCCTAGCGGGGGGCCCCTGGTGTGGACCGGGGAGCTGTTTTTT	TRBV4-3	TRBD2	TRBJ2-2	-
CASSSGRGQRRGNTIYF	TGCGCCAGCAGCTCAGGAAGAGGACAGCGTCGTGGAAACACCATATATTTT	TRBV4-1	-	TRBJ1-3	-
CASSPGASSGGYQETQYF	TGTGCCAGCAGCCCCGGCGCCTCTAGCGGGGGGTACCAAGAGACCCAGTACTTC	TRBV7-2	TRBD2	TRBJ2-5	-
CASSPRAPGQGHEKLFF	TGTGCCAGCAGCCCACGGGCCCCAGGACAGGGACATGAAAAACTGTTTTTT	TRBV7-2	TRBD1	TRBJ1-4	-
CASSSGTGAVGETQYF	TGCGCCAGCAGCTCGGGGACAGGGGCGGTCGGAGAGACCCAGTACTTC	TRBV5-1	TRBD1	TRBJ2-5	-
CASSEGQGGYGYTF	TGTGCCAGCAGCGAAGGACAGGGCGGCTATGGCTACACCTTC	TRBV2	TRBD1	TRBJ1-2	-
CASSLERGGYNEQFF	TGTGCCAGCAGCTTAGAGCGGGGGGGCTACAATGAGCAGTTCTTC	TRBV7-8	TRBD2	TRBJ2-1	once
CSASRTSGGTNPLNEQYF	TGCAGTGCTAGTAGGACTAGCGGGGGGACAAACCCATTAAACGAGCAGTACTTC	TRBV20-1	TRBD2	TRBJ2-7	-
CATSLILVEVAATGELFF	TGTGCCACCAGTCTGATTTTGGTAGAGGTAGCGGCTACCGGGGAGCTGTTTTTT	TRBV24-1	-	TRBJ2-2	-
CASSLTSGGAVNTQYF	TGTGCCAGCAGCTTGACTAGCGGGGGGGCCGTCAATACGCAGTATTTT	TRBV2	TRBD2	TRBJ2-3	-
CASSQGTGSANQPQHF	TGTGCCAGCAGCCAAGGGACAGGTTCCGCCAATCAGCCCCAGCATTTT	TRBV3-1/TRBV3-2	TRBD1	TRBJ1-5	-
CSVASGETQYF	TGCAGCGTTGCTAGCGGGGAGACCCAGTACTTC	TRBV29-1	TRBD2	TRBJ2-5	-
CASSSPTGNPYEQYF	TGTGCCAGCAGCTCGCCGACAGGGAACCCCTACGAGCAGTACTTC	TRBV7-8	TRBD1	TRBJ2-7	-
CASSHPDRCDGYTF	TGCGCCAGCAGTCACCCGGACAGGTGTGATGGCTACACCTTC	TRBV23-1	TRBD1	TRBJ1-2	-
CASSPTEIYEQYF	TGTGCCAGCTCGCCCACAGAAATCTACGAGCAGTACTTC	TRBV18	-	TRBJ2-7	-